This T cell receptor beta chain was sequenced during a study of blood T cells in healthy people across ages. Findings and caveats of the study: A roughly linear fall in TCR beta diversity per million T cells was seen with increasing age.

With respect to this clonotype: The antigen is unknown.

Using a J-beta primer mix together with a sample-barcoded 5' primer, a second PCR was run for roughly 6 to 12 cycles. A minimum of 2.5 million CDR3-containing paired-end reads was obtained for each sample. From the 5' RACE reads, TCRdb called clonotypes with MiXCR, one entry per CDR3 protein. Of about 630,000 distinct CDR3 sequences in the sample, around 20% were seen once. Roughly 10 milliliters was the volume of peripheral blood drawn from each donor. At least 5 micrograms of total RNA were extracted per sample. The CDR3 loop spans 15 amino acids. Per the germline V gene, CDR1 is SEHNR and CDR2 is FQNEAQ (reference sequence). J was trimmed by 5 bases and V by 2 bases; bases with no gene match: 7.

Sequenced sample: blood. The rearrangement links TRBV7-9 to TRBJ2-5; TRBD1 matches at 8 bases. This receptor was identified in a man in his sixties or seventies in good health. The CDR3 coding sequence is TGTGCCAGCAGCTTACTGGGGACAGGCGGGGAGACCCAGTACTTC. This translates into CASSLLGTGGETQYF.